Below are 23 T cell receptor beta chains sequenced from a single sample in a study of T cell responses to AZD1222 COVID-19 vaccine. Sequencing was performed with immunoSEQ multiplex PCR; in TCRdb, only in-frame clones are kept and a portion is missing. Of over 100,000 clones detected, approximately 88% appear once; the ten largest clones hold 6.3%. The sample consisted of peripheral blood, taken on day 0 of AZD1222 vaccination. These receptors were collected from an adult in good health.

V is TRBV20-1 and J is TRBJ1-6; 11 bases agree with TRBD1. CDR3 size: 15 residues. The trim removed 6 bases at V and 7 bases at J, leaving 8 bases unmatched. Germline assignment: CDR1 DFQATT and CDR2 SNEGSKA (reference sequence). Written as DNA, the CDR3 is TGCAGTGCCAGTAACCGGGACAGGGGGAATTCACCCCTCCACTTT. Translation: CSASNRDRGNSPLHF.

The gene calls are TRBV4-3 and TRBJ2-2; weak D call: TRBD2 (6 bases). The CDR3 totals 14 residues. Germline V gives CDR1 LGHNA, CDR2 YSLEER. V lost 4 bases and J lost 4, with 10 bases in between. The CDR3 loop is CASSRTTVTGELFF. As DNA, the CDR3 is TGCGCCAGCAGCCGGACTACCGTCACCGGGGAGCTGTTTTTT.

CDR3 bases: TGCGCCAGCAGCCAAGATTCCAGACTCAACTATAATTCACCCCTCCACTTT. It codes for CASSQDSRLNYNSPLHF. J is TRBJ1-6 and V is TRBV4-1; D gene ambiguous. CDR1 is MGHRA and CDR2 is YSYEKL in the germline V gene. CDR3 size: 17 residues. The germline V and J ends were trimmed by 0 bases and 3 bases, with 12 bases remaining between them.

This clone was seen a few times. The chain uses TRBV19 and TRBJ1-2; TRBD1 matches at 7 bases. There are 17 residues in the CDR3. Germline V CDR1 and CDR2: LNHDA, SQIVND (reference sequence). The junction had 19 bases not matched to a gene; V was cut back by 4 bases and J by 8 bases. CDR3 loop: CASSTRQGGAFLQGYTF. The CDR3, as DNA: TGTGCCAGTAGTACTCGACAGGGAGGTGCTTTTCTTCAGGGCTACACCTTC.

The chain has TRBV18 and TRBJ2-3; TRBD1 matches at 7 bases. CDR3 size: 17 residues. After removal of 1 base from V and 3 bases from J, the junction contained 10 bases not matched to a gene. Germline CDR1 reads KGHSH; CDR2 reads LQKENI. This chain's CDR3 is CASSPLLQGSLTDTQYF. The CDR3 nucleotides are TGTGCCAGCTCACCACTCTTACAGGGGAGTTTGACAGATACGCAGTATTTT.

J is TRBJ2-1 and V is TRBV29-1; the match to TRBD2 covers 16 bases. Germline V lookup: CDR1 SQVTM, CDR2 ANQGSEA. V lost 8 bases, J lost 7 bases, and 14 bases stayed unmatched. This CDR3 spans 17 amino acids. The CDR3 DNA follows: TGCAGCTTCGTACCGGGACTAGCGGGGGGGCGGATGAATGAGCAGTTCTTC. Protein sequence: CSFVPGLAGGRMNEQFF.

This clone was counted a single time. The chain uses TRBV6-5 and TRBJ1-3, with TRBD1 matching 9 bases. Germline loops: CDR1 MNHEY, CDR2 SVGAGI. This CDR3 is built from 15 residues. J was trimmed by 6 bases and V by 2 bases; bases with no gene match: 5. CDR3 bases: TGTGCCAGCAGTTACGGTGACAGGGGGGTAAACACCATATATTTT. This gives the protein CASSYGDRGVNTIYF.

The chain uses TRBV7-2 and TRBJ1-5; unclear D gene. Germline CDR1 SGHTA, CDR2 FQGNSA. The germline V and J ends were trimmed by 1 base and 6 bases, with 13 bases remaining between them. The CDR3 runs to 15 residues. CDR3 DNA sequence: TGTGCCAGCAGCTTAGGAGGATCGGCAAGTCAGCCCCAGCATTTT. It specifies CASSLGGSASQPQHF.

The chain carries TRBV12-5 and TRBJ2-5; D remains ambiguous. The germline CDR1 and CDR2 sequences are LGHNT and FRNRAP. CDR3 size: 10 residues. Trimming removed 3 bases from V and 7 bases from J, with 3 bases in between. The CDR3 reads CASGFGTQYF. CDR3 coding DNA: TGTGCTAGTGGTTTCGGGACCCAGTACTTC.

The CDR3 bases are TGTGCCAGCATCAAGGGGGAGCGGACAGACTACTATGGCTACACCTTC. Its translation is CASIKGERTDYYGYTF. This chain joins TRBV6-6 and TRBJ1-2; possible D gene TRBD1, 6 bases. V was pared by 7 bases and J by 3 bases, with 21 bases between. Looked up from germline, CDR1 is MNHNY and CDR2 is SVGAGI (reference sequence). The CDR3 has 16 residues.

V and J are TRBV9 and TRBJ2-7; 7 bases match TRBD1. There are 12 residues in the CDR3. CDR1 is SGDLS and CDR2 is YYNGEE in the germline V gene. V shed 7 bases, J shed 4 bases, and the junction held 5 bases outside the gene matches. The CDR3 sequence is CASGTDNYEQYF. CDR3 bases: TGTGCCAGCGGGACAGACAATTACGAGCAGTACTTC.

The chain combines TRBV19 with TRBJ1-1; D may be TRBD1 (5 bases). V dropped 7 bases and J dropped 1 base, with 19 bases sitting between them. Germline lookup yields CDR1 LNHDA and CDR2 SQIVND (reference sequence). This CDR3 contains 16 residues. The CDR3 DNA sequence: TGTGCCAGTACCCACTGGGCGAAGAGGGGGAACACTGAAGCTTTCTTT. This codes for CASTHWAKRGNTEAFF. Using reference TRBV19 and TRBJ1-1 for the parts outside the CDR3, the full variable domain is DGGITQSPKYLFRKEGQNVTLSCEQNLNHDAMYWYRQDPGQGLRLIYYSQIVNDFQKGDIAEGYSVSREKKESFPLTVTSAQKNPTAFYLCASTHWAKRGNTEAFFGQGTRLTVV.

In this sample, this clone turned up a few times. The chain has TRBV19 and TRBJ1-1; D is possibly TRBD1 (6 bases). Trimming left V 2 bases short and J 1 base short, with 11 bases between. Germline V gene sequence: CDR1 LNHDA, CDR2 SQIVND (reference sequence). The CDR3 extends over 15 amino acids. The CDR3 region is CASSILRTENTEAFF. The CDR3 DNA is TGTGCCAGTAGTATATTGAGGACAGAGAACACTGAAGCTTTCTTT.

The J gene is TRBJ2-7, the V gene TRBV10-1; TRBD1 aligns across 7 bases. Germline V gene lookup returns CDR1 WNHNN and CDR2 SYGVQD (reference sequence). The CDR3 spans 14 residues. V trimming: 4 bases; J trimming: 0 bases; junction bases outside the gene matches: 3. Here the CDR3 DNA reads TGCGCCAGCAGTGGAGGACAGGCCTCCTACGAGCAGTACTTC. The encoded protein is CASSGGQASYEQYF.

The V call is TRBV6-6, the J call TRBJ1-1, with D tentatively TRBD1 (5 bases). Trimming took off 4 bases at V and 6 bases at J, with 15 bases between the two ends. The germline V gene has CDR1 MNHNY and CDR2 SVGAGI (reference sequence). This CDR3 is built from 14 residues. CDR3 residues: CASSSTREGAEAFF. In nucleotides, the CDR3 is TGTGCCAGCAGTTCTACACGAGAAGGGGCTGAAGCTTTCTTT.

The V call is TRBV2, the J call TRBJ2-5; no definite D call. The CDR3 has 14 residues. Looked up from germline, CDR1 is SNHLY and CDR2 is FYNNEI. The V end lost 5 bases, the J end lost 5 bases, and 15 bases lay between the germline ends. DNA of the CDR3: TGTGCCAGCAGTCCCCGGACCCAGGCGGAGACCCAGTACTTC. Translated: CASSPRTQAETQYF.

V usage is TRBV3-1 (or the pseudogene TRBV3-2) and J usage is TRBJ1-1, with D unresolved. The germline gives CDR1 LGHDT, CDR2 YNNKEL (reference sequence). This CDR3 contains 15 residues. Trimming removed 4 bases at V and 0 bases at J, with 12 bases between. CDR3 loop: CASSPNGRLNTEAFF. The DNA for the CDR3 is TGTGCCAGCAGCCCAAACGGACGGCTGAACACTGAAGCTTTCTTT.

V is TRBV7-3 and J is TRBJ1-5; D gene uncertain. The CDR3 consists of 20 residues. V shed 3 bases and J shed 0 bases, with 24 bases lying between them. Germline V gives CDR1 SGHTA, CDR2 FQGTGA. This chain's CDR3 is CASSFDWPRGEPISNQPQHF. Written as DNA, the CDR3 is TGTGCCAGCAGCTTCGACTGGCCCCGTGGGGAGCCGATTAGCAATCAGCCCCAGCATTTT.

V is TRBV10-3 and J is TRBJ1-1; 7 nucleotides align to TRBD1. This CDR3 has 16 residues. Germline V gene sequence: CDR1 ENHRY, CDR2 SYGVKD. J was trimmed by 0 bases and V by 4 bases; bases with no gene match: 8. The CDR3 coding sequence is TGTGCCATCAGTGGTCGGGACAGCCAGTTGAACACTGAAGCTTTCTTT. It encodes CAISGRDSQLNTEAFF.

In its sample, this clone was seen once. This sequence joins TRBV2 and TRBJ1-6; 8 nucleotides agree with TRBD1. The junction had 10 bases not matched to a gene; V was cut back by 3 bases and J by 12 bases. The length of the CDR3 is 15 residues. Germline lookup yields CDR1 SNHLY and CDR2 FYNNEI. As DNA, the CDR3 is TGTGCCAGCAGTGAGTTCGGTCCCAGGGGGCAACCCCTCCACTTT. Translation gives CASSEFGPRGQPLHF.

The chain uses TRBV4-1 and TRBJ2-5, with D possibly matching TRBD1 (6 bases). V lost 0 bases and J 9 bases, leaving 20 bases between the germline ends. In germline, CDR1 is MGHRA, CDR2 YSYEKL. This CDR3 comprises 16 residues. CDR3 loop: CASSQEAGTPQSAQYF. As DNA, the CDR3 is TGCGCCAGCAGCCAAGAGGCAGGGACACCCCAATCGGCCCAGTACTTC.

V is TRBV28 and J is TRBJ2-7; D may correspond to TRBD1 or TRBD2 (5 bases each). Trimming took 5 bases from V and 7 from J, leaving 12 bases between them. Germline V CDR1 and CDR2: MDHEN, SYDVKM. This CDR3 region has 12 residues. The DNA of the CDR3 is TGTGCCAGCAGTCAAGGGACGACGGAGCAGTACTTC. Amino acid sequence: CASSQGTTEQYF.

The sample holds a few counts of this clone. This sequence joins TRBV10-3 and TRBJ1-6; the match to TRBD1 covers 7 bases. V shed 9 bases, J shed 5 bases, and the junction held 7 bases outside the gene matches. This CDR3 is built from 14 residues. Per germline, CDR1 ENHRY and CDR2 SYGVKD. The CDR3 protein is CAIQRTGDNSPLHF. CDR3 sequence (DNA): TGTGCCATTCAAAGGACAGGCGATAATTCACCCCTCCACTTT.